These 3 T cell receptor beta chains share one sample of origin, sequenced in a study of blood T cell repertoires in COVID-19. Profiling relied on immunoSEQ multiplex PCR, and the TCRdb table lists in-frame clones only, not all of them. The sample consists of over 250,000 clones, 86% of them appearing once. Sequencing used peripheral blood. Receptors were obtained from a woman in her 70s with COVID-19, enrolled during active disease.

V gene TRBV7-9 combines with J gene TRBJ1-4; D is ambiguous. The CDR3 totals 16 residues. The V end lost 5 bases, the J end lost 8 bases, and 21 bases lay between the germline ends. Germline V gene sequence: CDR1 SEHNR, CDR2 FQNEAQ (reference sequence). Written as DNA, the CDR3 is TGTGCCAGCAGCCTAACTATGAGGGAGATGAGGGAAAAACTGTTTTTT. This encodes CASSLTMREMREKLFF.

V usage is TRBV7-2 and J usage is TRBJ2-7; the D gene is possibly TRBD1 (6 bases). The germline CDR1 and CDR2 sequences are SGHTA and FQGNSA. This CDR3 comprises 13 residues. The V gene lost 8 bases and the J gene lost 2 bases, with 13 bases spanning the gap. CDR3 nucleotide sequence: TGTGCCAGCCGCCTAACAGGGACCTACGAGCAGTACTTC. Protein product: CASRLTGTYEQYF.

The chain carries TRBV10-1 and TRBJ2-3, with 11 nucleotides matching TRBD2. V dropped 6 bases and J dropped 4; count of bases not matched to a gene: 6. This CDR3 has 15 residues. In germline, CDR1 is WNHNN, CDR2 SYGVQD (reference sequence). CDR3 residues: CASSAATSGADTQYF. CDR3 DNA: TGCGCCAGCAGCGCGGCGACTAGCGGGGCAGATACGCAGTATTTT.